This TCR beta chain appears in the sequencing data of a study of early T cells in non-severe SARS-CoV-2 infection. About the study: Sequenced bulk RNA came from whole blood that was unsorted, and chains were unpaired.

In this sample, this clonotype turned up many times. Its antigen is unidentified. Unique molecular identifier tags were affixed to discrete cDNA molecules. TCRdb re-analysed the 5' RACE reads in MiXCR, keeping a single row per CDR3 protein. The sample includes about 22,000 distinct CDR3 sequences, around 3.5% seen only once; the top ten take less than 7%. Study observations and caveats: VDJdb matches were skewed toward anti-spike CD8 T cell responses.

V was clipped by 7 bases and J by 1 base, with 7 bases between them. The CDR3 contains 12 residues. Germline CDR1 SQVTM, CDR2 ANQGSEA. The sample consisted of whole blood. The rearrangement uses TRBV29-1 and TRBJ2-2; D is unclear. The sequence came from an adult who was a healthcare worker with PCR-confirmed SARS-CoV-2 infection or an uninfected control (not recorded which). CDR3 protein: CSAYKNTGELFF. As DNA, the CDR3 is TGCAGCGCCTACAAGAACACCGGGGAGCTGTTTTTT.